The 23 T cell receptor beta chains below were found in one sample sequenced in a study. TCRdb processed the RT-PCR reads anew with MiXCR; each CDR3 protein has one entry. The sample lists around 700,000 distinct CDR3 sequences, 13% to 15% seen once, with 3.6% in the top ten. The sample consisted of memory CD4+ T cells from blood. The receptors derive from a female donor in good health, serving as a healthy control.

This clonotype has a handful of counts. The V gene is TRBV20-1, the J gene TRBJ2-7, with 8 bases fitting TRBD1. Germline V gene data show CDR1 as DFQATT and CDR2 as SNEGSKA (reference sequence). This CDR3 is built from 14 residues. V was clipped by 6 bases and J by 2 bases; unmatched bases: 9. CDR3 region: CSAPAQGATYEQYF. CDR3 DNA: TGCAGTGCCCCCGCCCAGGGGGCCACCTACGAGCAGTACTTC.

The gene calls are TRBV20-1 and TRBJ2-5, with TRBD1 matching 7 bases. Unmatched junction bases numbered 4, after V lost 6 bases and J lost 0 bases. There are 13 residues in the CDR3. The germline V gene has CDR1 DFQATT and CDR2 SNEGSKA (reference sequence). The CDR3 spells CSATGQDQETQYF. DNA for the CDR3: TGCAGTGCCACAGGACAGGACCAAGAGACCCAGTACTTC.

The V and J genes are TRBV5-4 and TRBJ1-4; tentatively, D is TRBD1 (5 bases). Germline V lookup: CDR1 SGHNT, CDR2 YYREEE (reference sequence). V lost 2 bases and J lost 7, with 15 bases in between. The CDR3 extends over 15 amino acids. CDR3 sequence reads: CASSFGQGGVEKLFF. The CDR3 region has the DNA TGTGCCAGCAGCTTTGGTCAGGGAGGTGTTGAAAAACTGTTTTTT.

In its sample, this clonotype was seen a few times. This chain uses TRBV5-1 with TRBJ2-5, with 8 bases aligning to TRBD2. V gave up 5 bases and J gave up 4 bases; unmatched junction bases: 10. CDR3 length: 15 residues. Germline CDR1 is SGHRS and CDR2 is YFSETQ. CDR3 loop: CASSREAGVGETQYF. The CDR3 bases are TGCGCCAGCAGTCGTGAAGCGGGAGTGGGAGAGACCCAGTACTTC.

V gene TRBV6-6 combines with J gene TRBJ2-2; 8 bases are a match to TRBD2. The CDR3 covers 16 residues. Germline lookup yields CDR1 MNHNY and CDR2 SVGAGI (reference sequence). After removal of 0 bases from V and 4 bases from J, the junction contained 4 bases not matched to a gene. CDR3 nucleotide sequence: TGTGCCAGCAGTTACTCCAGCGGGAGAGGCACCGGGGAGCTGTTTTTT. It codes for CASSYSSGRGTGELFF.

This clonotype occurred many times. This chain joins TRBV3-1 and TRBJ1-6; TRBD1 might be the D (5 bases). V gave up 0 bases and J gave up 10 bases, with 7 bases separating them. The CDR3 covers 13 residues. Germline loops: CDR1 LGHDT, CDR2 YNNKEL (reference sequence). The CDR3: CASSQERGSPLHF. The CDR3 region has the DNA TGTGCCAGCAGCCAAGAAAGGGGATCACCCCTCCACTTT.

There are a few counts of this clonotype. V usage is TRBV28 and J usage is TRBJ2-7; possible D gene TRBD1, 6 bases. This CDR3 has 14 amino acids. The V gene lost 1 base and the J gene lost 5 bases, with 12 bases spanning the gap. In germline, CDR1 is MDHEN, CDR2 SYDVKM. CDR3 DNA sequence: TGTGCCAGCAGTTTATTAGGGGGTAATGACGAGCAGTACTTC. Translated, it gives CASSLLGGNDEQYF.

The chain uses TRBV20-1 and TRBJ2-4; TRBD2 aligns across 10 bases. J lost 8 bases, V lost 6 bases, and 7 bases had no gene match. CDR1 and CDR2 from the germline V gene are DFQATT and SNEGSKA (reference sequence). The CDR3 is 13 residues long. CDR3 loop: CSAATSGNDIQYF. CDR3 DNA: TGCAGTGCCGCCACTAGCGGGAACGACATTCAGTACTTC.

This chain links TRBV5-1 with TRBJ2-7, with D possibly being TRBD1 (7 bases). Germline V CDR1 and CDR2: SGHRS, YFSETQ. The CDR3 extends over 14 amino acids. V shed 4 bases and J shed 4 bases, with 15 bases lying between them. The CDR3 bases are TGCGCCAGCAGCCCGGAGGGACAGACTTACGAGCAGTACTTC. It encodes CASSPEGQTYEQYF.

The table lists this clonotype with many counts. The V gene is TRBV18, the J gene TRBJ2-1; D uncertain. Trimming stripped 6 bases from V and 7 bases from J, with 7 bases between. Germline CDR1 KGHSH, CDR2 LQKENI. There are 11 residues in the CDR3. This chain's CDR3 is CASSADNEQFF. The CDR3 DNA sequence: TGTGCCAGCTCGGCGGATAATGAGCAGTTCTTC.

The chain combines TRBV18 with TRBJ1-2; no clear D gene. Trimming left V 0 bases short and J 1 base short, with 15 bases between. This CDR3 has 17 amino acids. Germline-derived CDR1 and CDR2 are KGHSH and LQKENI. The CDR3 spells CASSPPMAGRLNYGYTF. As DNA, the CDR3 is TGTGCCAGCTCACCACCGATGGCAGGCCGTCTTAACTATGGCTACACCTTC.

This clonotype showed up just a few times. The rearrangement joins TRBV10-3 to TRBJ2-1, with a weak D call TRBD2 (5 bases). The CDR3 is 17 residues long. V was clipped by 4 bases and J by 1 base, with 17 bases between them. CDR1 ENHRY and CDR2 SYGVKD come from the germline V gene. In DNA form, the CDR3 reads TGTGCCATCAGTGTCAACGGGATTAGTGGGTCCTACAATGAGCAGTTCTTC. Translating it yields CAISVNGISGSYNEQFF.

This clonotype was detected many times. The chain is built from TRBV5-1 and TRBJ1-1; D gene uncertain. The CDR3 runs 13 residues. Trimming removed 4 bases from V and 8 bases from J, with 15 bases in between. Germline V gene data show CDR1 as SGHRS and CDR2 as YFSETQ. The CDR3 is CASSNPGSREAFF. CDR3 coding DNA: TGCGCCAGCAGCAATCCAGGCTCCAGAGAAGCTTTCTTT.

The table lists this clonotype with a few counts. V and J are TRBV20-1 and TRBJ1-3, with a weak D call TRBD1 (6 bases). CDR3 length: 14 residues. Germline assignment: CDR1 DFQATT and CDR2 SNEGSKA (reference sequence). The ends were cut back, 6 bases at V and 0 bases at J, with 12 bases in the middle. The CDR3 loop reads CSASRGVSGNTIYF. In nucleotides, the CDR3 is TGCAGTGCCTCGAGGGGGGTCTCTGGAAACACCATATATTTT.

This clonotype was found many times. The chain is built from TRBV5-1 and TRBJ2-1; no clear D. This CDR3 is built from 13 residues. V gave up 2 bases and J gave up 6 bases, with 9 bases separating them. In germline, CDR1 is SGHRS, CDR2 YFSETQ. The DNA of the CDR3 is TGCGCCAGCAGCTTTCAGTCTCCCAATGAGCAGTTCTTC. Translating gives CASSFQSPNEQFF.

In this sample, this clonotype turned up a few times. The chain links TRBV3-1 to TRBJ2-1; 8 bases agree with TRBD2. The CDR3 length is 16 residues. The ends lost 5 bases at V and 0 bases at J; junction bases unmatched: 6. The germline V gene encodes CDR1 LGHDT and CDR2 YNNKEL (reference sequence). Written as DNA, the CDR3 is TGTGCCAGCAGCGAACTAGCGGCCAGCTCCTACAATGAGCAGTTCTTC. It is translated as CASSELAASSYNEQFF.

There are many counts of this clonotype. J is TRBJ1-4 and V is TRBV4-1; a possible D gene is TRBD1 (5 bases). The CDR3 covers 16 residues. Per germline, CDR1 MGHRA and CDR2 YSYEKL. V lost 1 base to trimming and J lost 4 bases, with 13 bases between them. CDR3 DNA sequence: TGCGCCAGCAGCCAAGCTGTCGCCGGGGGTAATGAAAAACTGTTTTTT. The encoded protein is CASSQAVAGGNEKLFF.

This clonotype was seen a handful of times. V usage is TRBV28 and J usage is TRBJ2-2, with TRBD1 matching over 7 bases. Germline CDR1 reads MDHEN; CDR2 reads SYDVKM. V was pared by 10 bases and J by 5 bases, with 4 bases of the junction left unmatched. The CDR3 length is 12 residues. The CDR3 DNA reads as TGTGCCACTATACAGGGGACCGGGGAGCTGTTTTTT. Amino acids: CATIQGTGELFF.

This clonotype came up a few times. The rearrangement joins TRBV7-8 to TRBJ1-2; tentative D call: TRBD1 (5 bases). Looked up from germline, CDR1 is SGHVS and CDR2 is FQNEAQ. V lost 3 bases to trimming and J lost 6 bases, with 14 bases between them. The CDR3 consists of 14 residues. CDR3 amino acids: CASSLGGLYNGYTF. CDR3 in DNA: TGTGCCAGCAGCTTGGGGGGACTTTACAATGGCTACACCTTC.

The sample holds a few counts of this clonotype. Written as DNA, the CDR3 is TGTGCCAGCAGCCTGGGACTCGACCGCACAGATACGCAGTATTTT. This gives the protein CASSLGLDRTDTQYF. The genes are TRBV7-3 and TRBJ2-3; D is possibly TRBD2 (6 bases). Germline V gene sequence: CDR1 SGHTA, CDR2 FQGTGA. V lost 5 bases to trimming and J lost 1 base, with 13 bases between them. The CDR3 is made up of 15 amino acids.

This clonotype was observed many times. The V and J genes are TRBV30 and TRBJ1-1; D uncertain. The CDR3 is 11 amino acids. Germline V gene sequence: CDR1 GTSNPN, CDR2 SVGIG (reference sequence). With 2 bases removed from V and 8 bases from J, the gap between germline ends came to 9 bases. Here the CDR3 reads CAWSRRGEAFF. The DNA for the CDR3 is TGTGCCTGGAGTAGACGAGGGGAAGCTTTCTTT. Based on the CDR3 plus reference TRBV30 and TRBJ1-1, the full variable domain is SQTIHQWPATLVQPVGSPLSLECTVEGTSNPNLYWYRQAAGRGLQLLFYSVGIGQISSEVPQNLSASRPQDRQFILSSKKLLLSDSGFYLCAWSRRGEAFFGQGTRLTVV.

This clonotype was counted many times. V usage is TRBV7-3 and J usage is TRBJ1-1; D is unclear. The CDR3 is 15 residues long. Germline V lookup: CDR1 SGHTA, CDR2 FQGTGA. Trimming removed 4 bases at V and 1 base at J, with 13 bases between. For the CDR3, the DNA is TGTGCCAGCAGCTCCCGCCGGGCGGAGAACACTGAAGCTTTCTTT. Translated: CASSSRRAENTEAFF.

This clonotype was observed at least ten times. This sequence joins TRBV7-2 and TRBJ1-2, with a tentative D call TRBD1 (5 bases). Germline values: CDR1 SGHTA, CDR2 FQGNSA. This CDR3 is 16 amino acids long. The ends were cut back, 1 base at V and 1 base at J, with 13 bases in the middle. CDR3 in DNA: TGTGCCAGCAGCTTAGAGGTGGGGACCGGTAACTATGGCTACACCTTC. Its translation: CASSLEVGTGNYGYTF.